This T cell receptor (beta chain) stems from a study of shared clonotypes between healthy human individuals. Study-level results: Clonotype sharing levels among donors were expected to vary with sequencing depth. Against clonotypes common to all four donors, non-shared ones had lower generation probabilities.

Details on this clone: Its antigen is not identified.

Deep level was the assay's run setting. On sorted subsets, replicate PCRs used approximately 200 ng DNA, or around 30,000 T cell genomes. Libraries were prepared by immunoSEQ multiplex PCR; TCRdb keeps only in-frame clonotypes and omits some of them. This sample has some 700,000 clones; about 92% occur once, and the top ten carry 30% to 40%. CDR1 and CDR2 from the germline V gene are SGHTA and FQGTGA. This CDR3 region has 13 residues. The V end was cut by 4 bases, the J end by 5 bases, with 11 bases between. Sequencing used memory CD8+ T cells from PBMCs. The subset here: CD45RO+ cells pooled with CCR7-negative TemRA cells. This chain links TRBV7-3 with TRBJ2-5; weak D call: TRBD2 (6 bases). This receptor was taken from a man between 18 and 29 years old in good health. Some clones in this sample may be carry-over from other donors' samples. The CDR3 DNA follows: TGTGCCAGCAGCTATACTAGCCTGGAGACCCAGTACTTC. Protein sequence: CASSYTSLETQYF. Full variable domain (rest looked up from reference TRBV7-3 and TRBJ2-5): GAGVSQTPSNKVTEKGKYVELRCDPISGHTALYWYRQSLGQGPEFLIYFQGTGAADDSGLPNDRFFAVRPEGSVSTLKIQRTERGDSAVYLCASSYTSLETQYFGPGTRLLVL.